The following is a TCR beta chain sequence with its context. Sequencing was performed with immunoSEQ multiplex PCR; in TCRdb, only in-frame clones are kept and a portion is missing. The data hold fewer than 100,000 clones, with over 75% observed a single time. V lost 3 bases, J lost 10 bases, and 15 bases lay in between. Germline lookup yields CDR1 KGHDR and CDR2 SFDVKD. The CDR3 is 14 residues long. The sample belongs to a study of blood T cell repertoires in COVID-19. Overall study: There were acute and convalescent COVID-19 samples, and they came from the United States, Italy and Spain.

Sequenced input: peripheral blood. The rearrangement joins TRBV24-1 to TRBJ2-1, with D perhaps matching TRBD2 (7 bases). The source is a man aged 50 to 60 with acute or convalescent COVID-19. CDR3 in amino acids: CATSDARGAEEQFF. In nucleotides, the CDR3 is TGTGCCACCAGTGATGCCCGGGGGGCTGAGGAGCAGTTCTTC.